This entry describes one T cell receptor (beta chain). Its antigen is as yet unknown. CDR1 is SQVTM and CDR2 is ANQGSEA in the germline V gene. The V gene end was trimmed by 6 bases and the J gene end by 5 bases; junction bases not matched to a gene: 12. This CDR3 has 14 amino acids. This entry comes from a study of lymphopenia after photon versus proton radiotherapy. Overall study findings and caveats: A bigger post-nadir fall in TCR diversity correlated inversely with survival time in deceased patients. Post-nadir diversity loss with photons came from oligoclonal expansion, particularly CD8+ Temra cells. Authors raise, but do not show, better survival with proton therapy. Relative stability marked proton patients; photon patients lost diversity and naive cells.

Sequenced by immunoSEQ multiplex PCR; TCRdb stores in-frame clones only, minus some. This repertoire shows under 35,000 clones, roughly nine tenths found once; its top ten account for less than 8%. This chain links TRBV29-1 with TRBJ1-1, with 7 bases aligning to TRBD1. The TCR originated in a woman aged 70-85 years with pancreatic cancer. Some clones in this sample may be carry-over from other donors' samples. Specimen: peripheral blood, collected from a patient treated with proton-based radiotherapy. The CDR3 is CSVAMGQRGTEAFF. The CDR3 coding sequence is TGCAGCGTCGCCATGGGACAGCGAGGGACTGAAGCTTTCTTT.